A selection of T cell receptor beta chains follows, all from one sample in a study of a mutant IDH1 vaccine in newly diagnosed glioma. What these receptors recognize is not known. Generated by immunoSEQ multiplex PCR, the TCRdb table keeps only in-frame clones and is missing some. The sample holds 40,000 or so clones; around 83% are singletons and the top ten take over 2%. This specimen was PBMCs, taken from a glioma patient whose treatment included an IDH1 peptide vaccine. These receptors were taken from a man in his forties with glioma. Both conserved end residues are part of each CDR3. The D gene is left open where the match is weak. Clone size is stated in some rows and not others, as once, few, many or a class when expanded.

j_call,v_call,d_call,clone_size,cdr3_nt,cdr3_aa
TRBJ2-7,TRBV7-9,TRBD1,-,TGTGCCAGCAGCTTAGTGACAGGGAGCTCCTACGAGCAGTACTTC,CASSLVTGSSYEQYF
TRBJ2-7,TRBV6-5,TRBD2,-,TGTGCCAGCAGCCGGGAGGGGACATCTAAGATCGAGCAGTACTTC,CASSREGTSKIEQYF
TRBJ2-7,TRBV6-4,-,-,TGTGCCAGCAGCGACACTTTTGGGGAGCAGTACTTC,CASSDTFGEQYF
TRBJ2-3,TRBV5-1,-,-,TGCGCCAGCAGCTTTGGGGTCCGGGGTCCAGATACGCAGTATTTT,CASSFGVRGPDTQYF
TRBJ2-5,TRBV2,-,-,TGTGCCAGCACATGGGGAGAGACCCAGTACTTC,CASTWGETQYF
TRBJ2-6,TRBV11-2,-,-,TGTGCCAGCAGCTTAGTTCCTCGTGAGCCTCTCGTCTGGGCCAACGTCCTGACTTTC,CASSLVPREPLVWANVLTF
TRBJ2-7,TRBV7-9,-,-,TGTGCCAGCAGCTTAGAATTATCCCACGAGCAGTACTTC,CASSLELSHEQYF
TRBJ2-7,TRBV5-1,TRBD2,-,TGCGCCAGCAGGGAACGCGGGGGGGTCTACGAGCAGTACTTC,CASRERGGVYEQYF
TRBJ2-1,TRBV29-1,-,-,TGCAGCGTTCGACCGTATCATAATGAGCAGTTCTTC,CSVRPYHNEQFF
TRBJ2-2,TRBV29-1,-,few,TGCAGCGTTGGAGGAGCCACCACCGGGGAGCTGTTTTTT,CSVGGATTGELFF
TRBJ2-3,TRBV7-2,TRBD2,-,TGTGCCAGCAGCAGTGGGACCTCTAGCGGGAGGAAAGATACGCAGTATTTT,CASSSGTSSGRKDTQYF
TRBJ2-7,TRBV11-2,-,-,TGTGCCAGCAGCTTAAATGGGGGAGGACAGGCACGCGAGCAGTACTTC,CASSLNGGGQAREQYF
TRBJ1-1,TRBV19,-,-,TGTGCCAGTAGTCGAGCGGTAGCGAACACTGAAGCTTTCTTT,CASSRAVANTEAFF
TRBJ2-7,TRBV11-2,TRBD1,-,TGTGCCAGCAGTCTAGGGACGGGACAGGACTACGAGCAGTACTTC,CASSLGTGQDYEQYF
TRBJ2-2,TRBV5-1,-,few,TGCGCCAGCAGCCTGGACAGTTCGGTGCACACCGGGGAGCTGTTTTTT,CASSLDSSVHTGELFF
TRBJ2-7,TRBV19,-,-,TGTGCCAGTAGTATGAATGGACTTCGCTACGAGCAGTACTTC,CASSMNGLRYEQYF
TRBJ1-1,TRBV7-3,TRBD1,once,TGTGCCAGCAGGGACAGGGTGAACACTGAAGCTTTCTTT,CASRDRVNTEAFF
TRBJ2-3,TRBV5-1,TRBD1,-,TGCGCCAGCAGCAACCTTGGGACAGGGAGCACAGATACGCAGTATTTT,CASSNLGTGSTDTQYF
TRBJ2-1,TRBV19,TRBD2,-,TGTGCCAGTAGCCAACTAGCGGGATCCTACAATGAGCAGTTCTTC,CASSQLAGSYNEQFF
TRBJ2-3,TRBV6-1,-,medium-sized,TGTGCCAGCAGTGAAACCGGACCCCCTGTTGTATCGACGCAGTATTTT,CASSETGPPVVSTQYF
TRBJ2-7,TRBV28,TRBD2,once,TGTGCCAGCAGAAACCTCCTTGGACTAGCGGGGGGAGAGCAGTACTTC,CASRNLLGLAGGEQYF
TRBJ2-1,TRBV10-3,-,once,TGTGCCATCACTGGTAGGGTTTATGAGCAGTTCTTC,CAITGRVYEQFF
TRBJ2-3,TRBV11-1,TRBD2,-,TGTGCCAGCAGCTTAGGCGGGAGGGCCGCAGATACGCAGTATTTT,CASSLGGRAADTQYF
TRBJ1-1,TRBV6-4,TRBD1,-,TGTGCCAGCAGCCGGGACAGGGGATCTGAAGCTTTCTTT,CASSRDRGSEAFF
TRBJ2-7,TRBV6-5,-,-,TGTGCCAGCAGTCGATACGGGGACGGAACCTACGAGCAGTACTTC,CASSRYGDGTYEQYF
TRBJ1-5,TRBV6-5,-,-,TGTGCCAGCAGTTACTCGAGAGGCCAGCCCCAGCATTTT,CASSYSRGQPQHF
TRBJ2-1,TRBV4-1,TRBD1,-,TGCGCCAGCGCCGAGGGGGCTGGGGAGCAGTTCTTC,CASAEGAGEQFF
TRBJ1-5,TRBV7-9,-,once,TGTGCCAGCAGCTTATCAGGGGTAGAACAGCCCCAGCATTTT,CASSLSGVEQPQHF
TRBJ1-1,TRBV18,-,-,TGTGCCAGCTCATGGGAGGGACCCCCTTCCGGGTATGCTGAAGCTTTCTTT,CASSWEGPPSGYAEAFF
TRBJ2-1,TRBV20-1,-,-,TGCAGTGCTAGAGAATTGGATGAGCAGTTCTTC,CSARELDEQFF
TRBJ2-6,TRBV4-1,-,-,TGCGCCAGCAGCCAAGACAGGGGTTCTGGGGCCAACGTCCTGACTTTC,CASSQDRGSGANVLTF
TRBJ2-3,TRBV29-1,-,-,TGCAGCGCTCTTGGTGGCAGGGGCACAGATACGCAGTATTTT,CSALGGRGTDTQYF
TRBJ2-7,TRBV6-5,-,few,TGTGCCAGCAACCCGATTGGGGCAGGGGAACACGAGCAGTACTTC,CASNPIGAGEHEQYF
TRBJ1-4,TRBV15,-,once,TGTGCCACCAGCAGAGATGTTGAGGGCTCGGGAAAACTGTTTTTT,CATSRDVEGSGKLFF
TRBJ1-2,TRBV6-1,-,-,TGTGCCAGCAGCCGCAGGGAGTCTAACTATGGCTACACCTTC,CASSRRESNYGYTF
TRBJ1-4,TRBV7-9,TRBD1,-,TGTGCCAGCAGCTCGCCGGGACAGGCGTTTGCAACTAATGAAAAACTGTTTTTT,CASSSPGQAFATNEKLFF
TRBJ1-1,TRBV4-1,-,-,TGCGCCAGCAGCCAAGATGGGCTATTGACTGAAGCTTTCTTT,CASSQDGLLTEAFF
TRBJ2-7,TRBV10-3,TRBD1,-,TGTGCCATCAGCTCAGACAGGGGGCGTACCTACGAGCAGTACTTC,CAISSDRGRTYEQYF
TRBJ2-5,TRBV11-1,TRBD2,-,TGTGCCAGCAGCTTAGAGGTGACTAGCGGCCGAGACCAGTACTTC,CASSLEVTSGRDQYF
TRBJ2-7,TRBV5-7,-,few,TGTGCCAGCAGCCCCCAGCGTTTGTGGCAGTCCTACGAGCAGTACTTC,CASSPQRLWQSYEQYF
TRBJ1-5,TRBV6-4,-,-,TGTGCCAGCAGGAGGGATCCAGAGGCACTTGCGACTAATAGCAATCAGCCCCAGCATTTT,CASRRDPEALATNSNQPQHF
TRBJ2-3,TRBV7-2,-,-,TGTGCCAGCAGCGTGAACAGGAGGGATACGCAGTATTTT,CASSVNRRDTQYF